The source of this T cell receptor beta chain is a study of blood T cell repertoires in COVID-19. The CDR3 has 16 amino acids. Germline CDR1 reads KGHSH; CDR2 reads LQKENI. The junction had 6 bases not matched to a gene; V was cut back by 2 bases and J by 4 bases. Clones were sequenced by immunoSEQ multiplex PCR, and TCRdb holds only the in-frame ones, with some missing. The repertoire includes 140,000 to 150,000 clones, 86% of them detected once, and around 4.5% sits in the top ten. The specimen sequenced was PBMCs or T cells enriched from blood (not recorded which). The source is a man aged 50-60 years who had recovered from COVID-19. The chain carries TRBV18 and TRBJ1-3, with TRBD1 identical over 9 bases. CDR3 sequence: CASSPTGTGRGNTIYF. The CDR3 DNA sequence: TGTGCCAGCTCACCAACCGGGACAGGGAGGGGAAACACCATATATTTT. The complete variable domain, with remaining parts taken from reference TRBV18 and TRBJ1-3, reads NAGVMQNPRHLVRRRGQEARLRCSPMKGHSHVYWYRQLPEEGLKFMVYLQKENIIDESGMPKERFSAEFPKEGPSILRIQQVVRGDSAAYFCASSPTGTGRGNTIYFGEGSWLTVV.